Included here is one T cell receptor (beta chain) sequence, with context. Its antigen is not known. Assay: immunoSEQ multiplex PCR; the TCRdb copy retains only in-frame clones and omits some. Among under 25,000 clones listed, roughly 84% were seen once. Every patient experienced relapse after autologous stem cell transplantation, and brentuximab vedotin exposure varied. Best responses fell into complete response, partial response or progressive disease. This record belongs to a study of PD-1 blockade in classical Hodgkin lymphoma. Study observations and caveats: Among the patients, those starting nivolumab under 1 year after ASCT were excluded.

Per germline, CDR1 SGHTA and CDR2 FQGTGA. The V segment lost 3 bases and the J segment 2 bases; nucleotides outside the gene matches: 4. The CDR3 extends over 16 amino acids. The V call is TRBV7-3, the J call TRBJ2-2, with TRBD2 matching 9 bases. The sample in question was peripheral blood mononuclear cells (PBMCs), obtained at baseline. This receptor was obtained from a human donor with classical Hodgkin lymphoma. The CDR3 DNA is TGTGCCAGCAGCTTTACCGGGACTAGCAACACCGGGGAGCTGTTTTTT. As protein: CASSFTGTSNTGELFF.